This is a list of T cell receptor beta chains from one sample in a study of T cell responses to AZD1222 COVID-19 vaccine. Sequencing used immunoSEQ multiplex PCR; TCRdb keeps in-frame clones, though not all of them. The table shows about 150,000 clones, with 85% to 90% occurring only once. Here the sequenced sample was peripheral blood, taken on day 0 of MenACWY control vaccination. Source of these receptors: an adult in good health. Both conserved end residues are trimmed from each CDR3.

J | V | CDR3
TRBJ1-6 | TRBV29-1 | SAAGALQSPLH
TRBJ1-5 | TRBV18 | ASSPRAGGLQH
TRBJ1-5 | TRBV19 | ASSRGQVAPQH
TRBJ2-5 | TRBV6-2/TRBV6-3 | ASSPGYQETQY
TRBJ2-5 | TRBV3-1/TRBV3-2 | ASSGQWAQY
TRBJ1-2 | TRBV9 | ASSVAGQAYGYT
TRBJ2-1 | TRBV6-4 | ASSDGSLAGVGGNEQF
TRBJ1-1 | TRBV28 | ASSLGKGWGTEAF
TRBJ2-1 | TRBV6-6 | ASTPARRNNEQF
TRBJ1-2 | TRBV5-4 | ASSIRTGLNYAGYT
TRBJ1-1 | TRBV6-2/TRBV6-3 | ASSYYNRASKPTEAF
TRBJ1-2 | TRBV14 | ASSQGGLGGYT
TRBJ1-5 | TRBV4-3 | ASSQGQGVSPQH
TRBJ1-5 | TRBV6-1 | ASSERADNQPQH
TRBJ2-1 | TRBV29-1 | SVDGSSYNEQF
TRBJ2-2 | TRBV3-1/TRBV3-2 | ASSQVSVGELF
TRBJ2-7 | TRBV5-1 | ASSPPGQGGHEQY
TRBJ2-2 | TRBV2 | ASSEGTNPTGELF
TRBJ1-1 | TRBV5-1 | ASSWGTENTEAF
TRBJ2-7 | TRBV5-3 | ARSRPGLAHYEQY
TRBJ2-5 | TRBV7-6 | ASSLGLAGGGETQY
TRBJ1-3 | TRBV29-1 | SVSISDRVLY
TRBJ2-2 | TRBV25-1 | ASSSIQGANTGELF
TRBJ1-3 | TRBV5-6 | ASRENWSSGNTIY
TRBJ1-1 | TRBV28 | ASKLMTGRNTEAF
TRBJ1-5 | TRBV6-5 | ASRKDRLGQPQH
TRBJ2-6 | TRBV28 | ASSKLSGYSGANVLT
TRBJ2-6 | TRBV7-9 | ASSSQGAGGANVLT
TRBJ1-3 | TRBV3-1/TRBV3-2 | ASSPPGFSGNTIY
TRBJ1-1 | TRBV6-2/TRBV6-3 | ASSYGDATEAF
TRBJ2-1 | TRBV24-1 | ATSDLAGGAGNEQF
TRBJ2-5 | TRBV7-3 | ASSLSVQETQY
TRBJ2-2 | TRBV9 | ASRRGQRVPGELF
TRBJ1-2 | TRBV7-2 | ASSSVYWAFDYGYT
TRBJ1-3 | TRBV3-1/TRBV3-2 | ASSQLLNTIY
TRBJ2-2 | TRBV10-2 | ASSDHSHKKNTGELF
TRBJ1-2 | TRBV7-2 | ASSLVPGDGYT
TRBJ1-2 | TRBV7-9 | ASSLAAYDGGYT
TRBJ1-2 | TRBV6-5 | ASREGREYGYT
TRBJ1-1 | TRBV6-5 | ASSYNRVTEAF
TRBJ2-3 | TRBV5-1 | ASSLGLAGGVVDTQY
TRBJ1-2 | TRBV30 | AWGSVQGARGYT
TRBJ2-3 | TRBV7-8 | ASSSRADTQY
TRBJ2-6 | TRBV7-3 | ASSLNRQGPPGTSGRSGANVLT
TRBJ1-6 | TRBV6-4 | ASSDSAQLNSPLH
TRBJ2-5 | TRBV21-1 | ASSKEDWQGEETQY
TRBJ1-5 | TRBV3-1/TRBV3-2 | ASSQDLGTNQPQH
TRBJ1-2 | TRBV21-1 | ASSKEGVGYT
TRBJ1-1 | TRBV28 | ASTLMNTEAF
TRBJ1-4 | TRBV19 | ASSYRGPGEKLF
TRBJ2-2 | TRBV24-1 | ATSEPPWGVPNTGELF
TRBJ2-2 | TRBV19 | ASSIQGAGTGELF
TRBJ2-1 | TRBV24-1 | ATSALGASAYNEQF
TRBJ1-1 | TRBV15 | ATSRDKGDRTEAF
TRBJ2-7 | TRBV5-4 | ASSSTTSDEQY
TRBJ2-5 | TRBV7-6 | ASSLALGGVKETQY
TRBJ2-6 | TRBV5-4 | ASSPGQVAGANVLT
TRBJ2-1 | TRBV7-9 | ASSFPGVRGEQF
TRBJ2-1 | TRBV24-1 | ATGGRGTSGHNEQF
TRBJ1-3 | TRBV4-2 | ASRQGVTIY